This T cell receptor (beta chain) is from a study of T cell responses to AZD1222 COVID-19 vaccine. This clone came up a few times. Its antigen is still unknown. Profiled with immunoSEQ multiplex PCR; TCRdb holds only in-frame clones, not every one. This sample has 130,000 or so clones, with about 89% found just once. Study-wide points: The breadth and depth of Spike-specific TCRs increased once two AZD1222 doses had been given. Seropositive AZD1222 recipients at baseline numbered only five or six. Nearly half of the spike-specific TCRs reportedly recognize variant regions that carry no mutations.

Germline V CDR1 and CDR2: LGHNA, YNFKEQ. Trimming cost V 4 bases and J 1 base, with 10 bases left between them. The CDR3 is made up of 14 amino acids. The chain links TRBV4-2 to TRBJ1-1, with D perhaps matching TRBD1 (5 bases). The source of this sequence is an adult in good health. The sample was peripheral blood, taken on day 0 of AZD1222 vaccination. The CDR3 protein is CASSRDRKNTEAFF. The CDR3 nucleotides are TGTGCCAGCAGCCGCGACAGAAAGAACACTGAAGCTTTCTTT.